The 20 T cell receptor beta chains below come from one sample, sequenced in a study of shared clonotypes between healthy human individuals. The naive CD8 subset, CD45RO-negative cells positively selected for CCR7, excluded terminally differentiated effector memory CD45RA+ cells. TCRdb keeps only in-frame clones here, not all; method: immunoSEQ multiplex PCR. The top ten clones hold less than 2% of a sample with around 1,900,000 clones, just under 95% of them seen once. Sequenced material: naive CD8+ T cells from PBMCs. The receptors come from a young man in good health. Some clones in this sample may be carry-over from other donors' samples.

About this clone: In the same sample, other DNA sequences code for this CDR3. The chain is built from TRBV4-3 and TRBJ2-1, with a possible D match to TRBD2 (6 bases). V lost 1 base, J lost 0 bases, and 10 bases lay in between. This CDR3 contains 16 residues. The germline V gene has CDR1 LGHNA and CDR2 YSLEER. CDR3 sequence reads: CASSQVAGSSYNEQFF. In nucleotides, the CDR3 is TGCGCCAGCAGCCAAGTGGCGGGGAGCTCCTACAATGAGCAGTTCTTC.

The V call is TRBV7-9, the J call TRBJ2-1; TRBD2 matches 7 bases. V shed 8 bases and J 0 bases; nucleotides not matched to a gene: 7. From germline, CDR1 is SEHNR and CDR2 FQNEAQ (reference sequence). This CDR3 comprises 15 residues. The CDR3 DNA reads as TGTGCCAGCGAGCAGCGCGGGAGCTCCTACAATGAGCAGTTCTTC. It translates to CASEQRGSSYNEQFF.

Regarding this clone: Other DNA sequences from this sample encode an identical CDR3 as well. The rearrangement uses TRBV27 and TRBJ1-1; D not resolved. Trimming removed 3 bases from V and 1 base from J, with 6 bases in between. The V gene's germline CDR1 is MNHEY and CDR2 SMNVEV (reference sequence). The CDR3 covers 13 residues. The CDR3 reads CASSFGANTEAFF. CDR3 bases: TGTGCCAGCAGTTTCGGAGCGAACACTGAAGCTTTCTTT.

CDR3 nucleotide sequence: TGTGCCAGCAGCCCACGACAGGGTCTTGTGGATACGCAGTATTTT. Residues: CASSPRQGLVDTQYF. The chain joins TRBV7-6 to TRBJ2-3; 7 positions agree with TRBD1. This CDR3 is built from 15 residues. Trimming took 5 bases from V and 6 from J; bases not matched to a gene: 11. The germline V gene encodes CDR1 SGHVS and CDR2 FNYEAQ.

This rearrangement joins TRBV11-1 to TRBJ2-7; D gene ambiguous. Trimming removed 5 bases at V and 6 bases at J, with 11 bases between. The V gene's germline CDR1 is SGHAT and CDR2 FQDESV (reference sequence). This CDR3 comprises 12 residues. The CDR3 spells CASSHGPTEQYF. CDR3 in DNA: TGTGCCAGCAGCCACGGCCCGACCGAGCAGTACTTC.

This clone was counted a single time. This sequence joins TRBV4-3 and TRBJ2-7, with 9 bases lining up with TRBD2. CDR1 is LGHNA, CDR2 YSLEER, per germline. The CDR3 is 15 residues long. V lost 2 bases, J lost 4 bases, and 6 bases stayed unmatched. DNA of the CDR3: TGCGCCAGCAGCCAAAGGCTAGCGGGGAGATACGAGCAGTACTTC. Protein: CASSQRLAGRYEQYF.

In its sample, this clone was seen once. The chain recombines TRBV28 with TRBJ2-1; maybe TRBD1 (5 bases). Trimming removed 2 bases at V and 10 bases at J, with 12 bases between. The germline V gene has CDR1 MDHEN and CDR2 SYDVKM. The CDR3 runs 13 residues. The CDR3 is CASSLIGWGEQFF. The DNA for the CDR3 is TGTGCCAGCAGTTTAATAGGTTGGGGCGAGCAGTTCTTC.

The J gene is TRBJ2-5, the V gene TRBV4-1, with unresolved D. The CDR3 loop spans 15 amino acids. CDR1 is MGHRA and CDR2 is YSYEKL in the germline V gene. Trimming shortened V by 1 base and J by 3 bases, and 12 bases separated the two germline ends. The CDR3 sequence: CASSQVISGEETQYF. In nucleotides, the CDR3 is TGCGCCAGCAGCCAAGTAATCAGTGGAGAAGAGACCCAGTACTTC.

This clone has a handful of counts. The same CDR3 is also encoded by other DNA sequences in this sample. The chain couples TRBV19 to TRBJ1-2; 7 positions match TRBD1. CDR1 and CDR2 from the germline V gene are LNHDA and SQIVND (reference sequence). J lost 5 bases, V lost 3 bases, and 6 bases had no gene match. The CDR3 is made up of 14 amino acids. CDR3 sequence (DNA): TGTGCCAGTAGTATTGGCGGGACAGCATATGGCTACACCTTC. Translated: CASSIGGTAYGYTF.

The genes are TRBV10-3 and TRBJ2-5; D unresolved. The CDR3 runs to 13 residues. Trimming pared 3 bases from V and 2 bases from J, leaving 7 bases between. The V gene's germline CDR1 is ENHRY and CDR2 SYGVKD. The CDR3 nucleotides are TGTGCCATCAGTGAACAGCTTCAAGAGACCCAGTACTTC. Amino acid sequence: CAISEQLQETQYF.

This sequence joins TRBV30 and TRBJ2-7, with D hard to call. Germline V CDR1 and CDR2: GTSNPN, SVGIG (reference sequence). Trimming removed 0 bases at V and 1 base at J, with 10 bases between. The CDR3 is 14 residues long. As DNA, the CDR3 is TGTGCCTGGAGTGTATTGGCAGATTCCTACGAGCAGTACTTC. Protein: CAWSVLADSYEQYF. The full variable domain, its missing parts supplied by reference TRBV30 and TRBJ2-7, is SQTIHQWPATLVQPVGSPLSLECTVEGTSNPNLYWYRQAAGRGLQLLFYSVGIGQISSEVPQNLSASRPQDRQFILSSKKLLLSDSGFYLCAWSVLADSYEQYFGPGTRLTVT.

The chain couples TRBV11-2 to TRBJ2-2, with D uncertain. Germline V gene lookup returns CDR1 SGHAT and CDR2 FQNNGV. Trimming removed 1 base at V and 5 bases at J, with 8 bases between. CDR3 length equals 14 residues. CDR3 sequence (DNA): TGTGCCAGCAGCTTAGCTCCCAGTACCGGGGAGCTGTTTTTT. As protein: CASSLAPSTGELFF.

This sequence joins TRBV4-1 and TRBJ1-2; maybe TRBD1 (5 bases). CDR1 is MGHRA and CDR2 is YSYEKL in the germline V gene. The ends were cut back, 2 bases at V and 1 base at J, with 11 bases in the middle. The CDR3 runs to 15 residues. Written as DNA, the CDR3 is TGCGCCAGCAGCCAAACGGCAGGGATTAACTATGGCTACACCTTC. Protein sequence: CASSQTAGINYGYTF.

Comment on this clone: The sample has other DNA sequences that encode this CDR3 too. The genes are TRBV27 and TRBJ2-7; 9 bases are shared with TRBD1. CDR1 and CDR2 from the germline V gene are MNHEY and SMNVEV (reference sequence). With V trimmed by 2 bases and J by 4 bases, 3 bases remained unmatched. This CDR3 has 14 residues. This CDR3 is CASSLRDRAYEQYF. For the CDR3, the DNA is TGTGCCAGCAGTTTACGGGACAGGGCGTACGAGCAGTACTTC.

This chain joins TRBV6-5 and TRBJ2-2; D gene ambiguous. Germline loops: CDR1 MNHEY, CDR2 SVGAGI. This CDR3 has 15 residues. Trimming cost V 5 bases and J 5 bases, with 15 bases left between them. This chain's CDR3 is CASSPTESETGELFF. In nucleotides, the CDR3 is TGTGCCAGCAGTCCGACGGAATCGGAGACCGGGGAGCTGTTTTTT.

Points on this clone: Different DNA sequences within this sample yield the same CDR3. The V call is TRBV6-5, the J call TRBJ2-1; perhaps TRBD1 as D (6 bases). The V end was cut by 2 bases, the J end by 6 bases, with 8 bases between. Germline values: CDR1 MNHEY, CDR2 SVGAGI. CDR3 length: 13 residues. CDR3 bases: TGTGCCAGCAGTTACATGGACAGCAATGAGCAGTTCTTC. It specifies CASSYMDSNEQFF.

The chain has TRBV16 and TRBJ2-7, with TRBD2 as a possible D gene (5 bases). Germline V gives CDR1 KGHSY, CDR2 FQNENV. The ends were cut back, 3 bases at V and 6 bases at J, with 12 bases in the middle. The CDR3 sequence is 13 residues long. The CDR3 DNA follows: TGTGCCAGCAGCCACCCGACTGGAGGCGAGCAGTACTTC. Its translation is CASSHPTGGEQYF.

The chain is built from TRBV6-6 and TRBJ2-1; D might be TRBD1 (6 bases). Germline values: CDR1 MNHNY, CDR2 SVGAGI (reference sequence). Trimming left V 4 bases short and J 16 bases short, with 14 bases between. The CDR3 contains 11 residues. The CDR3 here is CASSSRDMPFF. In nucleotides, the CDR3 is TGTGCCAGCAGTTCCCGGGACATGCCTTTCTTC.

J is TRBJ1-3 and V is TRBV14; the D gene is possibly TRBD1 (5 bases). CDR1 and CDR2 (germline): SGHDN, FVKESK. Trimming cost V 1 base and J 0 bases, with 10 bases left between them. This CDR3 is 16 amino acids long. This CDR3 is CASSQGFDSSGNTIYF. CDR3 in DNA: TGTGCCAGCAGCCAAGGTTTTGACAGCTCTGGAAACACCATATATTTT. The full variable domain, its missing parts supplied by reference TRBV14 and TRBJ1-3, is EAGVTQFPSHSVIEKGQTVTLRCDPISGHDNLYWYRRVMGKEIKFLLHFVKESKQDESGMPNNRFLAERTGGTYSTLKVQPAELEDSGVYFCASSQGFDSSGNTIYFGEGSWLTVV.

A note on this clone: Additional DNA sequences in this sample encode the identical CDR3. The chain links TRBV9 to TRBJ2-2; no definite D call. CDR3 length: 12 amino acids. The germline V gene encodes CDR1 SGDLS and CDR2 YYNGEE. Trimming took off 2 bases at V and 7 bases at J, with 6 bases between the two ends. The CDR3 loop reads CASSVGSGELFF. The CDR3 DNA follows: TGTGCCAGCAGCGTCGGTAGCGGGGAGCTGTTTTTT.